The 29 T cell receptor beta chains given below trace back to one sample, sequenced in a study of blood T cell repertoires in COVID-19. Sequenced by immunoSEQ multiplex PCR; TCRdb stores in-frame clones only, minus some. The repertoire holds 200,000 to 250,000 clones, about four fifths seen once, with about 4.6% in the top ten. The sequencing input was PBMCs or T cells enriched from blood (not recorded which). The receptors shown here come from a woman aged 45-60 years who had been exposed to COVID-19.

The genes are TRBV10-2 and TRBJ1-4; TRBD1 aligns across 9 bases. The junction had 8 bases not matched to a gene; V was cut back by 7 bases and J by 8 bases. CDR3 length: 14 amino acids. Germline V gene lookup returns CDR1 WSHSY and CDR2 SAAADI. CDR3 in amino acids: CASTRPGQGEKLFF. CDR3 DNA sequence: TGCGCCAGCACCCGTCCGGGACAGGGAGAAAAACTGTTTTTT.

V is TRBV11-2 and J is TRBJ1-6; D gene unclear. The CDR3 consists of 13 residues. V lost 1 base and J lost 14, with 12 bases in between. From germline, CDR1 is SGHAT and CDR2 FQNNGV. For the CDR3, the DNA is TGTGCCAGCAGCTTAGGAGGCGGCCTCACCCTCCACTTT. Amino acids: CASSLGGGLTLHF.

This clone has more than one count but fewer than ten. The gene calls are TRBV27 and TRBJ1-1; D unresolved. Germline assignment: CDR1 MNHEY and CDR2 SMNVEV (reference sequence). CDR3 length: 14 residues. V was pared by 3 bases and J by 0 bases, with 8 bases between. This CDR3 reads CASSLGVVNTEAFF. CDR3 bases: TGTGCCAGCAGTTTGGGAGTGGTGAACACTGAAGCTTTCTTT.

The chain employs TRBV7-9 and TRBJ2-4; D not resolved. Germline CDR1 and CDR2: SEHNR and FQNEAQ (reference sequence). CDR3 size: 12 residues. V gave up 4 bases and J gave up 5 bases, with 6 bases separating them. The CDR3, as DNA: TGTGCCAGCAGCTCCCTTGAAAACATTCAGTACTTC. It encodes CASSSLENIQYF.

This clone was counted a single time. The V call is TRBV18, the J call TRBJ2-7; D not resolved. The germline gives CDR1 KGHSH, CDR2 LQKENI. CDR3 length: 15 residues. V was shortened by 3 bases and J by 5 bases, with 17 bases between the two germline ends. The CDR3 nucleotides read TGTGCCAGCTCACCGACCCGGGTTTCGACCGACGAGCAGTACTTC. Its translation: CASSPTRVSTDEQYF.

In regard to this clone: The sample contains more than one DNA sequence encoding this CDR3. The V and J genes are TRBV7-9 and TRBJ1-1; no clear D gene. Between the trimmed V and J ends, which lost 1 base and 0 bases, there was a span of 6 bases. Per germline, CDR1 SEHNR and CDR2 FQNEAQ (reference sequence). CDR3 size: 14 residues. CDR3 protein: CASSLGGLNTEAFF. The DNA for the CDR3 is TGTGCCAGCAGCTTAGGAGGGCTGAACACTGAAGCTTTCTTT.

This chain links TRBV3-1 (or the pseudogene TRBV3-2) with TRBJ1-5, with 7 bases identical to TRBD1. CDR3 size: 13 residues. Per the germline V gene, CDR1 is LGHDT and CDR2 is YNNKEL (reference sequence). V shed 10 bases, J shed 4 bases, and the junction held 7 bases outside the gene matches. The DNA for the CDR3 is TGTGCCAACCCCAACAGGGGAAATCAGCCCCAGCATTTT. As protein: CANPNRGNQPQHF.

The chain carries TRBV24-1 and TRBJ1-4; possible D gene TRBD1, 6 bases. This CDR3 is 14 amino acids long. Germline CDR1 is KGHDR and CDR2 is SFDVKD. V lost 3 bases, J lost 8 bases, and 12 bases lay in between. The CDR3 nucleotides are TGTGCCACCAGTGATAGGGGGTTTGAAGAAAAACTGTTTTTT. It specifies CATSDRGFEEKLFF.

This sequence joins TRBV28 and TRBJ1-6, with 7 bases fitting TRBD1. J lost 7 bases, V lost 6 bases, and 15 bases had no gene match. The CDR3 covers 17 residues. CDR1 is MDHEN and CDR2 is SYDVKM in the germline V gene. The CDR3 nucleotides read TGTGCCAGCAGCCCCAACGTGATGAACAGGGGAAATTCACCCCTCCACTTT. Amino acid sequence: CASSPNVMNRGNSPLHF.

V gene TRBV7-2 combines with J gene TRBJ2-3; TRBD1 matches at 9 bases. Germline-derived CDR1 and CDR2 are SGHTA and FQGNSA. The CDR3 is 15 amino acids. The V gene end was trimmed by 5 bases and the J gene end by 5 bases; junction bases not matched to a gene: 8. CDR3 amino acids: CASSNRDRVEDTQYF. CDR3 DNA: TGTGCCAGCAGCAACCGGGACAGGGTCGAAGATACGCAGTATTTT. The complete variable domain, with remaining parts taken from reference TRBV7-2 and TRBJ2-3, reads GAGVSQSPSNKVTEKGKDVELRCDPISGHTALYWYRQSLGQGLEFLIYFQGNSAPDKSGLPSDRFSAERTGGSVSTLTIQRTQQEDSAVYLCASSNRDRVEDTQYFGPGTRLTVL.

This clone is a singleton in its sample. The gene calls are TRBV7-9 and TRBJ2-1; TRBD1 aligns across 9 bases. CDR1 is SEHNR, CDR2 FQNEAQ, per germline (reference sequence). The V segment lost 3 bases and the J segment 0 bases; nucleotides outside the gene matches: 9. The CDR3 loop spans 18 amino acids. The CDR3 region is CASSFLGTGMSSYNEQFF. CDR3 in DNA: TGTGCCAGCAGCTTCCTAGGGACAGGGATGAGCTCCTACAATGAGCAGTTCTTC.

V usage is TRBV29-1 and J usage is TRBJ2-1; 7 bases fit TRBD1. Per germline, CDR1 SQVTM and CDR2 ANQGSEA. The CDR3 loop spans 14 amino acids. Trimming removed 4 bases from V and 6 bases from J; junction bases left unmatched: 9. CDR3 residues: CSVAGQSIFNEQFF. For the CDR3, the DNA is TGCAGCGTTGCGGGACAGTCAATTTTCAATGAGCAGTTCTTC.

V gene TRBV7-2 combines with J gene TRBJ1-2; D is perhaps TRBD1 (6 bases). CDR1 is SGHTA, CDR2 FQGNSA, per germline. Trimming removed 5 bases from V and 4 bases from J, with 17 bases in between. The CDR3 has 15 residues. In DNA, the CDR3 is TGTGCCAGCAGCGCCAACCCGACAGGATCCTATGGCTACACCTTC. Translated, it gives CASSANPTGSYGYTF.

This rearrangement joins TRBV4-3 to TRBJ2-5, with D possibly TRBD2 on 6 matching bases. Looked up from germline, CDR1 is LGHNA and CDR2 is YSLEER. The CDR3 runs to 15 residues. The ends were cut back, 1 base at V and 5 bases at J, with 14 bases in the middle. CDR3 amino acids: CASSQGRLDVETQYF. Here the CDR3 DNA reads TGCGCCAGCAGCCAAGGCCGACTAGATGTGGAGACCCAGTACTTC.

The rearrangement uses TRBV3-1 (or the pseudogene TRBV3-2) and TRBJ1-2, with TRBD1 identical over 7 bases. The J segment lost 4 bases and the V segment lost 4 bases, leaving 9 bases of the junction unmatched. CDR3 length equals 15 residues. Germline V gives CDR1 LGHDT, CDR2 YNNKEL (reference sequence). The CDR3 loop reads CASSPPGTAFYGYTF. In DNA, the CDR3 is TGTGCCAGCAGCCCTCCCGGGACAGCCTTCTATGGCTACACCTTC.

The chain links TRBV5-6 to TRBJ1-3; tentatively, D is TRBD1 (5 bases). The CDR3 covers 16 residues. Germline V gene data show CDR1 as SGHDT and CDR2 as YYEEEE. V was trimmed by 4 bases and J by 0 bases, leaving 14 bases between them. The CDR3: CASSRLEGVSGNTIYF. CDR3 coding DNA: TGTGCCAGCAGCCGTTTGGAAGGGGTCTCTGGAAACACCATATATTTT.

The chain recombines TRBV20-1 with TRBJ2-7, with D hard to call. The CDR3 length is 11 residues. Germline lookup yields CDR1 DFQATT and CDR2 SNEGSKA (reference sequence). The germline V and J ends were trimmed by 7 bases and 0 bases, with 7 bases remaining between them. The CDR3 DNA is TGCAGTGGTGGCGGCTCCTACGAGCAGTACTTC. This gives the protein CSGGGSYEQYF.

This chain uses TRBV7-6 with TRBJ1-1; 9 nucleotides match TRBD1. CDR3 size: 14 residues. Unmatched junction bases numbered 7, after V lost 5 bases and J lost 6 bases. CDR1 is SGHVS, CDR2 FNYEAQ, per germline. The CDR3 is CASSPSRDRAEAFF. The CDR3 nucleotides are TGTGCCAGCAGCCCCAGCAGGGACAGGGCTGAAGCTTTCTTT.

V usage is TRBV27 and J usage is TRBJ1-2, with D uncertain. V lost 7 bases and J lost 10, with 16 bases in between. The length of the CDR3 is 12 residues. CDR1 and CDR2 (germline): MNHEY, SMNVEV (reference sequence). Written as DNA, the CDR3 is TGTGCCAGCAAATCGGGGTTCGGGAACTACACCTTC. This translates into CASKSGFGNYTF.

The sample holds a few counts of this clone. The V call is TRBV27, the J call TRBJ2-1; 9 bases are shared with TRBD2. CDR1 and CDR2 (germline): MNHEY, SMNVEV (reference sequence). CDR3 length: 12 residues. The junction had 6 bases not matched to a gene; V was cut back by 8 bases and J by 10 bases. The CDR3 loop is CASSPRGGEQFF. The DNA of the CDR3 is TGTGCCAGCTCCCCGCGGGGGGGAGAGCAGTTCTTC.

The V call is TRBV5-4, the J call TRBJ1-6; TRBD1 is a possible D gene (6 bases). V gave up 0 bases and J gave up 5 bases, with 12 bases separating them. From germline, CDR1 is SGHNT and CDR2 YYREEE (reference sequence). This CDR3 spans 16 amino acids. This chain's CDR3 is CASSLAWGGNNSPLHF. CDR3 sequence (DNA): TGTGCCAGCAGCTTGGCATGGGGGGGCAATAATTCACCCCTCCACTTT.

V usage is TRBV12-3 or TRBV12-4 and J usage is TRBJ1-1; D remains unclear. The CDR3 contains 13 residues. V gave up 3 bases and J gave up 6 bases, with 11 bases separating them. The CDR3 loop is CASSFPYNAEAFF. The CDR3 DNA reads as TGTGCCAGCAGTTTCCCCTATAACGCTGAAGCTTTCTTT.

The CDR3 protein is CASSRSTGTEAFF. The CDR3 nucleotides read TGTGCCAGCAGCCGATCGACAGGGACTGAAGCTTTCTTT. This chain uses TRBV3-1 (or the pseudogene TRBV3-2) with TRBJ1-1; TRBD1 aligns across 7 bases. Germline V gene lookup returns CDR1 LGHDT and CDR2 YNNKEL (reference sequence). The length of the CDR3 is 13 residues. J gave up 5 bases and V 4 bases, and 4 bases lay outside the gene matches.

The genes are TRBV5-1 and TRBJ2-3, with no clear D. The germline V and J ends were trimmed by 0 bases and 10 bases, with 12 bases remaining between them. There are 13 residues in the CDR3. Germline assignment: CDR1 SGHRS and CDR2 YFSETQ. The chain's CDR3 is CASSLAETPAQYF. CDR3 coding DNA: TGCGCCAGCAGCTTGGCAGAAACCCCTGCGCAGTATTTT.

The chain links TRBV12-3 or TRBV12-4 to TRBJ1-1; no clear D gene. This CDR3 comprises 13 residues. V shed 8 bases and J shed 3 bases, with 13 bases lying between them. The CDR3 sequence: CASREGGDTEAFF. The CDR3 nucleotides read TGTGCCAGCCGGGAGGGTGGGGACACTGAAGCTTTCTTT.

The CDR3 sequence: CASSYRGGRRQETQYF. The CDR3 DNA is TGTGCCAGCAGTTACCGCGGGGGGCGCCGACAAGAGACCCAGTACTTC. The chain has TRBV6-5 and TRBJ2-5; 8 bases map to TRBD2. Losses at the gene ends were 2 bases for V and 2 bases for J; bases not matched to a gene: 7. In germline, CDR1 is MNHEY, CDR2 SVGAGI. The CDR3 is 16 amino acids.

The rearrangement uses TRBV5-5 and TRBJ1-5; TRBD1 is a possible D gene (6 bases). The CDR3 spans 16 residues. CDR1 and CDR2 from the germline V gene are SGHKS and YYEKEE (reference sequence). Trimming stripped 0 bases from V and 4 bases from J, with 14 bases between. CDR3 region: CASSLGRPQGNQPQHF. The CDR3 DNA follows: TGTGCCAGCAGCTTGGGGCGGCCGCAGGGGAATCAGCCCCAGCATTTT.

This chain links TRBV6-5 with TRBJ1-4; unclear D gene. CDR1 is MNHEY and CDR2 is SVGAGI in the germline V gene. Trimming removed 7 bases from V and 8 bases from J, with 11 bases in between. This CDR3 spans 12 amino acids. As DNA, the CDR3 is TGTGCCAGCATCGACATGTTAGAAAAACTGTTTTTT. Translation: CASIDMLEKLFF.

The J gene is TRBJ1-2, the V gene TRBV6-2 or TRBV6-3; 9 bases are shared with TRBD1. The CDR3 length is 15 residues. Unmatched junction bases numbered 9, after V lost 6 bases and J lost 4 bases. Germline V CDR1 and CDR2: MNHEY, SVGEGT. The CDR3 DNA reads TGTGCCAGCAGCCCCGGGACAGGGACTTCCTATGGCTACACCTTC. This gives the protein CASSPGTGTSYGYTF.